This TCR beta chain was recovered during a study of persistence of HIV-infected CD4 T cells. From germline, CDR1 is MNHNY and CDR2 SVGAGI (reference sequence). The V segment lost 5 bases and the J segment 3 bases; nucleotides outside the gene matches: 14. The CDR3 spans 17 residues. The libraries were made with immunoSEQ version 4 in survey mode. Sequencing was performed with immunoSEQ multiplex PCR; in TCRdb, only in-frame clones are kept and a portion is missing. Of 45,000 to 55,000 clones in the sample, about 80% were seen once. Cells were stimulated with CMV-infected fibroblast lysates at roughly 9.1 ug/mL. CD40L-negative CD69-negative CD45RO-high memory CD4+ T cells were sorted as populations depleted of antigen-responding cells. Concerning this clone itself: The antigen is undetermined.

The clonotype comes from an adult man with HIV who was CMV-seropositive. This material consisted of CD4+ T cells sorted from PBMCs after roughly 20-hour stimulation, taken from a patient who received antiretroviral therapy. The chain uses TRBV6-6 and TRBJ2-7; TRBD1 agrees at 9 bases. The CDR3: CASSLGQGSSILYEQYF. As DNA, the CDR3 is TGTGCCAGCAGTCTGGGACAGGGATCATCAATACTCTACGAGCAGTACTTC.